Each of the 2 T cell receptor beta chains below was sequenced from the same sample in a study of T cell responses to AZD1222 COVID-19 vaccine. TCRdb's copy holds only in-frame clones and misses some; the assay was immunoSEQ multiplex PCR. In the table there are roughly 120,000 clones, about 85% of which are singletons. Sequences were derived from peripheral blood, sampled 28 days after the second AZD1222 dose. The receptors stem from an adult who received the AZD1222 COVID-19 vaccine.

The chain is built from TRBV10-3 and TRBJ1-3, with D possibly matching TRBD1 (6 bases). CDR1 and CDR2 (germline): ENHRY, SYGVKD. Trimming removed 6 bases from V and 4 bases from J, with 10 bases in between. The CDR3 covers 13 residues. This chain's CDR3 is CAISRDIGNTIYF. The CDR3 DNA reads as TGTGCCATCAGCCGGGACATAGGAAACACCATATATTTT.

CDR3 DNA: TGTGCCAGCAGTCCAAGGACTAGCGGGGGGGCGAATGAGCAGTTCTTC. Translated, it gives CASSPRTSGGANEQFF. The rearrangement links TRBV7-3 to TRBJ2-1; 15 positions match TRBD2. Per the germline V gene, CDR1 is SGHTA and CDR2 is FQGTGA. The CDR3 loop spans 16 amino acids. Trimming at V came to 6 bases and at J to 7 bases, leaving 7 bases not matched to a gene.